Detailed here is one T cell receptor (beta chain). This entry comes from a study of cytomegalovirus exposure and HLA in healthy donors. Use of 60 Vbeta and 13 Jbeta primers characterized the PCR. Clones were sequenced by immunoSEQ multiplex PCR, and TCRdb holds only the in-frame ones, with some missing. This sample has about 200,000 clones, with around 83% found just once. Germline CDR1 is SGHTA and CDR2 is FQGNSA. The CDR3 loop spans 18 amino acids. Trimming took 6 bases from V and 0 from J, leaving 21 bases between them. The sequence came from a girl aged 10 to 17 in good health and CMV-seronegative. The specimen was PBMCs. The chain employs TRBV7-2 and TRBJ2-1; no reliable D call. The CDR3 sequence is CASSITALYDLSYNEQFF. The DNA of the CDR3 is TGTGCCAGCAGTATAACAGCTCTTTACGACCTCTCCTACAATGAGCAGTTCTTC. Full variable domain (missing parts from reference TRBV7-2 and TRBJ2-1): GAGVSQSPSNKVTEKGKDVELRCDPISGHTALYWYRQSLGQGLEFLIYFQGNSAPDKSGLPSDRFSAERTGGSVSTLTIQRTQQEDSAVYLCASSITALYDLSYNEQFFGPGTRLTVL.